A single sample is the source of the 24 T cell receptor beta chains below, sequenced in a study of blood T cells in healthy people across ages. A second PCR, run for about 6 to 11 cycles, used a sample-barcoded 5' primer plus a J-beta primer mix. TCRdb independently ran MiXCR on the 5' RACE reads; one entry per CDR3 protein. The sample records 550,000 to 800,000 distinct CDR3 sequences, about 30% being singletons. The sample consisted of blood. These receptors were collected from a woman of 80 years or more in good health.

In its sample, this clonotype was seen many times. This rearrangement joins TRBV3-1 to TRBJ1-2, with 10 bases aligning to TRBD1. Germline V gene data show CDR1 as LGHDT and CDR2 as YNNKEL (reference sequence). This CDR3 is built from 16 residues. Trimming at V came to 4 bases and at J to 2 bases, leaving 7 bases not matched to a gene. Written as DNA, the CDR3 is TGTGCCAGCAGCCGATCGACAGGGGGCTTCAACTATGGCTACACCTTC. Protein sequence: CASSRSTGGFNYGYTF.

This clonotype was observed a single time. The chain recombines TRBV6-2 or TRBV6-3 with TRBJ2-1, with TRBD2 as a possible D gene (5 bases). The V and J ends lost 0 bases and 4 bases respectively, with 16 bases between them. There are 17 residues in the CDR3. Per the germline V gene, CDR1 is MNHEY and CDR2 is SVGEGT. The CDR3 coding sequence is TGTGCCAGCAGTTACTCGAGTGGGTTGCGGGTGTACAATGAGCAGTTCTTC. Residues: CASSYSSGLRVYNEQFF.

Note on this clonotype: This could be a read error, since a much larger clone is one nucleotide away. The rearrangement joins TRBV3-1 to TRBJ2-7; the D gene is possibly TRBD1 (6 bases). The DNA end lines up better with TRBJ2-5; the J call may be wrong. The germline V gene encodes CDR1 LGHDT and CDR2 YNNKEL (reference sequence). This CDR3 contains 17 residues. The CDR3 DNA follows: TGTGCCAGCAGCCAAGGGGTGGGGGCCCGCGTTAAGGAGACCCAGTACTTC. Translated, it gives CASSQGVGARVKETQYF.

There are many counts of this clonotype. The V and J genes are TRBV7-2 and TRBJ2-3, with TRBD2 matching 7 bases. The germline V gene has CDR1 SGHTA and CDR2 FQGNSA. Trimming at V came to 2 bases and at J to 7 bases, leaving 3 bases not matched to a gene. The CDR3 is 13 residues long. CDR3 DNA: TGTGCCAGCAGCTTACGGGGGGAGTATACGCAGTATTTT. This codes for CASSLRGEYTQYF.

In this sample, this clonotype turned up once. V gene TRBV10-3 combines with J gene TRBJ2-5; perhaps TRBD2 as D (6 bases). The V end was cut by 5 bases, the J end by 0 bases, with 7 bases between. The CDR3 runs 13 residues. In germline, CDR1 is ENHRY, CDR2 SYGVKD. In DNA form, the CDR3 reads TGTGCCATCAGTCGGGACTACCAAGAGACCCAGTACTTC. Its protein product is CAISRDYQETQYF.

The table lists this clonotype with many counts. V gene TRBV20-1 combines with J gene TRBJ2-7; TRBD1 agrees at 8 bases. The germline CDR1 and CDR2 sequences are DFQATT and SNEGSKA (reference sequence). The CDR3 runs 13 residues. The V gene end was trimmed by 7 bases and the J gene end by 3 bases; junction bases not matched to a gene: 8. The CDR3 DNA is TGCAGTGTCGGGACAGGTTGGGGCTACGAGCAGTACTTC. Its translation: CSVGTGWGYEQYF.

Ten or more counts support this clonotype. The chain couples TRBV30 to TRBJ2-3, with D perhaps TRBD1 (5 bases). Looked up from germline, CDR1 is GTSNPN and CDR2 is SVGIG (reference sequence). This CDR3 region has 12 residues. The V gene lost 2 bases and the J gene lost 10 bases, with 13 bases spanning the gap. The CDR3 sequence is CAWSTLGAAQYF. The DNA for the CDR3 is TGTGCCTGGAGTACACTTGGGGCCGCGCAGTATTTT.

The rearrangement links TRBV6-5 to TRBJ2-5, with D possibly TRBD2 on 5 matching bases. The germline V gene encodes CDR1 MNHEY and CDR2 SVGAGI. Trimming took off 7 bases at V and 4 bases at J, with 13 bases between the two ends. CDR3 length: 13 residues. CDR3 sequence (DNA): TGTGCCAGCACCTCACTAGGTCGAGAGACCCAGTACTTC. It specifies CASTSLGRETQYF.

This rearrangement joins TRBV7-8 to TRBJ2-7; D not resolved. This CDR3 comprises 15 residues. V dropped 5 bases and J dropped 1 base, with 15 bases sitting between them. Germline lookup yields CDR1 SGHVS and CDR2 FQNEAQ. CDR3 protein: CASSRQEPGSYEQYF. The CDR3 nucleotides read TGTGCCAGCAGCCGGCAGGAGCCTGGGTCCTACGAGCAGTACTTC.

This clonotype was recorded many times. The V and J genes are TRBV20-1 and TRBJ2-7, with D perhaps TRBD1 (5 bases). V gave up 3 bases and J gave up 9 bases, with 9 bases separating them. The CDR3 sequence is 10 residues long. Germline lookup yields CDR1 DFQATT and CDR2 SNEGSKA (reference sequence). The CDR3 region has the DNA TGCAGTGCTAGCCTGCAGGGGCAGTACTTC. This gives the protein CSASLQGQYF.

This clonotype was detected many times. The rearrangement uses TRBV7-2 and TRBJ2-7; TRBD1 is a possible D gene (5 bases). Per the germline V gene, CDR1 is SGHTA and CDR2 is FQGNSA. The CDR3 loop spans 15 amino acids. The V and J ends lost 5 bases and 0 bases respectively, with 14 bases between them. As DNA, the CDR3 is TGTGCCAGCAGCCTAGAACAGGTAGTCTCCTACGAGCAGTACTTC. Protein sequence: CASSLEQVVSYEQYF.

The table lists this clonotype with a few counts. Written as DNA, the CDR3 is TGTGCCAGCAGTTCGTACGTTCCAGGTAACACTGAAGCTTTCTTT. Encoded protein: CASSSYVPGNTEAFF. The J gene is TRBJ1-1, the V gene TRBV27, with D uncertain. The V end was cut by 4 bases, the J end by 2 bases, with 14 bases between. CDR1 and CDR2 from the germline V gene are MNHEY and SMNVEV (reference sequence). CDR3 length equals 15 residues.

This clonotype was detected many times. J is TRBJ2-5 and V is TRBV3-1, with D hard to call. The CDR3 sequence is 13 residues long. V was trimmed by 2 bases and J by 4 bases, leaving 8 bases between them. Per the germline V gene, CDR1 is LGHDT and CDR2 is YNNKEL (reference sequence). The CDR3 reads CASSQSISETQYF. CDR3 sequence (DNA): TGTGCCAGCAGCCAATCTATTTCAGAGACCCAGTACTTC.

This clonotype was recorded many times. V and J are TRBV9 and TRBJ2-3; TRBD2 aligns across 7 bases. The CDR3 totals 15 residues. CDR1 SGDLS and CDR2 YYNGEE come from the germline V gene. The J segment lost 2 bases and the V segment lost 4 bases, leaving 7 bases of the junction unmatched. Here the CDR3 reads CASSPRGDDTDTQYF. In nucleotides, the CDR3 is TGTGCCAGCAGCCCCCGGGGGGACGACACAGATACGCAGTATTTT.

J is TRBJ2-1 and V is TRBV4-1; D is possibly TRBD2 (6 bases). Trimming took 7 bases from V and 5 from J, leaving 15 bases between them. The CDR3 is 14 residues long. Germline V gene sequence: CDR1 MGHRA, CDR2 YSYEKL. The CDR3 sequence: CASTRQGGDNEQFF. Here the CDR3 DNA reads TGCGCCAGCACCCGGCAAGGCGGGGACAATGAGCAGTTCTTC.

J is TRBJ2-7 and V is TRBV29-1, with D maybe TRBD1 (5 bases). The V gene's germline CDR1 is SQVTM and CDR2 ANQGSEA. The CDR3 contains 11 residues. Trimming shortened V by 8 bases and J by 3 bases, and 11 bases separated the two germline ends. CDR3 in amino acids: CSIQGYYEQYF. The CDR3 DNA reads TGCAGCATCCAGGGATACTACGAGCAGTACTTC.

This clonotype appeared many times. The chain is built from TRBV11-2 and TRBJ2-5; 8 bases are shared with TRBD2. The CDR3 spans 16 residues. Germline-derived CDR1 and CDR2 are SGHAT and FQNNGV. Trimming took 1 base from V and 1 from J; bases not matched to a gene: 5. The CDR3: CASSLVTGGGQETQYF. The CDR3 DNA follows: TGTGCCAGCAGCTTAGTAACGGGGGGGGGCCAAGAGACCCAGTACTTC.

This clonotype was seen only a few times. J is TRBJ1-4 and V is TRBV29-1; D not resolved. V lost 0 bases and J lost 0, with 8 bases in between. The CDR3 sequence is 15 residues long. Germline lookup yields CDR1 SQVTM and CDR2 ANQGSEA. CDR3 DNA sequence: TGCAGCGTTGAAGAAGGCACCGCAACTAATGAAAAACTGTTTTTT. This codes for CSVEEGTATNEKLFF.

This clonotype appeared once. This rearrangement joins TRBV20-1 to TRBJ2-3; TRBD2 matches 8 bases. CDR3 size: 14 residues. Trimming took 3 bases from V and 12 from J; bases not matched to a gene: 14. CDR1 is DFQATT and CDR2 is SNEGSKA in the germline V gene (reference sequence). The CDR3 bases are TGCAGTGCTAGTAGGACTAGCCGAGGGGAGACCCAGTATTTT. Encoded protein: CSASRTSRGETQYF.

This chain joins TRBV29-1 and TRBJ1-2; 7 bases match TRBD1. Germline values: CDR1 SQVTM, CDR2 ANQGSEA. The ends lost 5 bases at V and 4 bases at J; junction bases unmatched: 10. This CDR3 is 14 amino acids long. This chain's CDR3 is CSVSTGSNSYGYTF. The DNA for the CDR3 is TGCAGCGTTTCGACAGGGAGTAACAGCTATGGCTACACCTTC.

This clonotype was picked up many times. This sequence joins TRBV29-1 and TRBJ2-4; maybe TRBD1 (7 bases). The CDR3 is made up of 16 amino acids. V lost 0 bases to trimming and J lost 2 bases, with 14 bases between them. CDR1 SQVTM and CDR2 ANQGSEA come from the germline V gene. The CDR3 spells CSVEDVQGGTKNIQYF. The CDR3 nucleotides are TGCAGCGTTGAAGATGTGCAGGGGGGTACCAAAAACATTCAGTACTTC. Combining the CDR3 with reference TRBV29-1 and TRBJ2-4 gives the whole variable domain SAVISQKPSRDICQRGTSLTIQCQVDSQVTMMFWYRQQPGQSLTLIATANQGSEATYESGFVIDKFPISRPNLTFSTLTVSNMSPEDSSIYLCSVEDVQGGTKNIQYFGAGTRLSVL.

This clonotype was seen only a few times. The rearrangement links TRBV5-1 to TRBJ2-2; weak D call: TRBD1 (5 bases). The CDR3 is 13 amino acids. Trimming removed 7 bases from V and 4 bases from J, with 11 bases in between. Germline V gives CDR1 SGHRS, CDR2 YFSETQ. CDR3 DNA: TGCGCCAGCCAACAGACAGTCACCGGGGAGCTGTTTTTT. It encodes CASQQTVTGELFF. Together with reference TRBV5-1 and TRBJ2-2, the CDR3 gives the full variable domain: KAGVTQTPRYLIKTRGQQVTLSCSPISGHRSVSWYQQTPGQGLQFLFEYFSETQRNKGNFPGRFSGRQFSNSRSEMNVSTLELGDSALYLCASQQTVTGELFFGEGSRLTVL.

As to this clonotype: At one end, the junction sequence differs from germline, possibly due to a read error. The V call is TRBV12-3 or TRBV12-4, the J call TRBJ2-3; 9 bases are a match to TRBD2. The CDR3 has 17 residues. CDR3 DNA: TGTGCCAGCAGTTTAGGAGTAGCGGGAGTAATAACAGATGCGCAGTATTTT. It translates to CASSLGVAGVITDAQYF.

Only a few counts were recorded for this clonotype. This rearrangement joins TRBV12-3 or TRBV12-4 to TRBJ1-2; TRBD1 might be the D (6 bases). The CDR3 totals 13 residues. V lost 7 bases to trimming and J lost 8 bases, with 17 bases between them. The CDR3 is CASTLGGLGGYTF. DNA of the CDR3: TGTGCCAGCACTCTGGGGGGGCTCGGGGGCTACACCTTC.